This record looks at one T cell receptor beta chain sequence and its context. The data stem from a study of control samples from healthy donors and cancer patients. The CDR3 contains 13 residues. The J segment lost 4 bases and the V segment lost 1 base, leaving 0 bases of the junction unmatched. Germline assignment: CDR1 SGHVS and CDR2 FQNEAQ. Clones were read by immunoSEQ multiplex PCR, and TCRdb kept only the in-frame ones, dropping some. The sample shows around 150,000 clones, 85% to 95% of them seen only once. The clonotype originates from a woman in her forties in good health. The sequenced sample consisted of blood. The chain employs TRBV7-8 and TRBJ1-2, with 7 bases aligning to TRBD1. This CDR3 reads CASSLGQGYGYTF. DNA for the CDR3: TGTGCCAGCAGCTTAGGACAGGGCTATGGCTACACCTTC.